This T cell receptor beta chain was found in a study of neurological immune-mediated disorders (dated 2019 in TCRdb). Regarding the complete study: The study compared peripheral blood TCR-beta repertoires of HTLV-I-associated myelopathy (HAM/TSP) patients, multiple sclerosis patients and healthy controls using UMI-based sequencing. The roughly 99 TCR-beta libraries covered PBMC samples along with longitudinal samples, technical triplicates, and paired sorted CD4+ and CD8+ T-cell subsets. The cohort was made up of 68 subjects, consisting of about 15 HAM/TSP patients, roughly 35 multiple sclerosis patients and some 20 healthy controls.

This clonotype was picked up many times. No antigen is known for it. Nothing much larger sits one base from this clone, and base qualities are not available. The healthy controls were volunteers from blood banks in Maryland, USA. Unsorted PBMC libraries were generated from 2 million PBMCs stored in RNAlater at -80 °C until RNA extraction. Peripheral blood underwent Ficoll-Hypaque density gradient centrifugation to isolate PBMCs, which were then cryopreserved in liquid nitrogen. General conclusions and limits of the study: No identical CDR3 amino acid sequences were found to be shared among expanded clones across subjects, suggesting that TCR-beta repertoires were private in all groups. TCR clonal expansion was highest in HAM/TSP patients and lowest in MS patients, with MS patients falling below even healthy controls.

cDNA was synthesized by template-switch 5'RACE using a primer carrying a 10-nucleotide random unique molecular identifier by which each TCR transcript was tagged. Every sequencing run yielded over 200 million TCR-beta sequences covering 15-18 subjects. The RNeasy kit was used for extraction of total RNA. Using the KAPA Real-time Library Amplification kit, TCR-beta VDJ regions were amplified with primers for the TCR constant region and the 5'RACE anchor. Sample indexes and Illumina adaptors were added in a first PCR, after which library yield was increased in a second PCR. The roughly 650 bp TCR product was size-selected on a 2% E-gel SizeSelection system after Ampure bead purification. Before pooling, library quality was assessed on a Bioanalyzer, concentration was determined with Qubit, and library quantification was performed with the Kapa Library Quantification kit. Libraries were sequenced paired-end 2 x 150 bp on an Illumina HiSeq 2500. To increase sequence diversity, about 24-32% phiX was spiked into each library pool. The published analysis was carried out like this. Quality-filtered reads were processed with the UMI-based MiGEC pipeline, which removed over 75% of raw TCR sequences during error correction. IMGT germline references were used for alignment of VDJ genes, and clonotypes were defined by a unique CDR3 amino acid sequence together with V-J genes. Clonal expansion, Shannon diversity and CDR3 relatedness (CalcPairwiseDistances, ClusterSamples) were evaluated with VDJtools, and phylogenetic trees were built with CLCbio workbench. Using coefficient-of-variation modelling across technical triplicates, the study counted a clone as expanded if it had at least 8 unique UMIs. TCRdb reprocessing: public reads trimmed at Q25 with fastp, clones called with MiXCR, in-frame beta chains kept. For every CDR3 protein sequence, its rows merge into one entry that carries the most common genes and DNA. The V and J calls were not made by the authors but by TCRdb's processing. The sample table lists approximately 25,000 distinct CDR3 sequences, 20% to 25% of them with a count of one. The ten largest clonotypes hold around 16% of the sample.

Sequencing was done on a sample of PBMCs. This clonotype originated in a woman in her sixties in good health.

CDR3 reads: CAISSEANVLTF. Here is the DNA: TGTGCCATCAGTTCAGAGGCCAACGTCCTGACTTTC. The rearrangement joined TRBV10-3 to TRBJ2-6; confidence is insufficient to name the D gene. The germline ends are 5 bases apart after V is trimmed by 5 bases and J by 6 bases. CDR1 and CDR2 were assigned from the germline V gene as ENHRY and SYGVKD. The CDR3 runs 12 residues from the cysteine to the phenylalanine. The read is trimmed to its CDR3 DNA, 36 bases read in frame from base 1.